What follows describes a single T cell receptor beta chain. Its specificity is not known. The data belong to a study of T cell responses to AZD1222 COVID-19 vaccine. The ends lost 7 bases at V and 3 bases at J; junction bases unmatched: 11. The CDR3 is 15 amino acids. Germline CDR1 LNHDA, CDR2 SQIVND (reference sequence). Study results and limitations: Most donors were white British, females outnumbered males, and clonal diversity was possibly underestimated. Repertoire sampling occurred only after the peak T cell response. Receipt of two AZD1222 doses was followed by a rise in Spike-specific TCR breadth and depth. Unmutated regions of variants are reportedly targeted by nearly half of spike-specific TCRs.

Method: immunoSEQ multiplex PCR; TCRdb's copy keeps in-frame clones and lacks some. The sample lists approximately 140,000 clones; roughly 92% were seen once. The V call is TRBV19, the J call TRBJ1-2, with 7 bases aligning to TRBD1. This TCR was recovered from an adult in good health. The specimen was peripheral blood, collected on day 0 of AZD1222 vaccination. CDR3 residues: CASTLRQGADYGYTF. The CDR3 nucleotides read TGTGCCAGTACCTTGAGACAGGGAGCGGACTATGGCTACACCTTC.